The clone carrying this T cell receptor beta chain was recorded at least ten times. Its antigen is undetermined. This sample is part of a study of CD8 T cells in ankylosing spondylitis. Study results and caveats: Reports of some motif variants in reactive arthritis synovial fluid and blood predate this one.

CDR3 length: 15 amino acids. The V end lost 7 bases, the J end lost 3 bases, and 17 bases lay between the germline ends. CDR1 and CDR2 (germline): SGHRS, YFSETQ. TCRdb fed the 5' RACE reads into MiXCR, producing one record per CDR3 protein. The sample lists some 130,000 distinct CDR3 sequences; 7% to 8% were seen once. V is TRBV5-1 and J is TRBJ2-4; D is perhaps TRBD1 or TRBD2 (6 bases each). This sequence was found in a female donor with ankylosing spondylitis or in good health (not recorded which). What was sequenced was blood, either unsorted or a sorted T cell fraction (not recorded which). The CDR3 loop is CASGGGQIGKNIQYF. The CDR3, as DNA: TGCGCCAGCGGTGGGGGGCAAATCGGCAAAAACATTCAGTACTTC.